The rows below give T cell receptor beta chains drawn from one sample of a study of blood T cell repertoires in COVID-19. Profiling relied on immunoSEQ multiplex PCR, and the TCRdb table lists in-frame clones only, not all of them. The sample has nearly 55,000 clones; about 82% are singletons. The sequencing input was peripheral blood. Receptors originate from a man between 65 and 85 years old with active COVID-19. Each CDR3 is given with its conserved first and last residue. A D gene is named only where the DNA matches it firmly. Only part of the rows carry a size: once, few, many, or a class if the clone is expanded.

j_call clone_size v_call d_call cdr3_aa cdr3_nt
TRBJ1-2 . TRBV5-1 . CASSSSYGYTF TGCGCCAGCAGCTCCAGCTATGGCTACACCTTC
TRBJ1-2 . TRBV4-3 . CASSQAGTGRRGYTF TGCGCCAGCAGCCAAGCAGGGACTGGGAGGAGAGGCTACACCTTC
TRBJ2-1 . TRBV5-4 . CASSLDPGQDNEQFF TGTGCCAGCAGCTTAGATCCGGGACAAGACAATGAGCAGTTCTTC
TRBJ1-4 . TRBV4-2 . CASSQVSTGSTNEKLFF TGTGCCAGCAGCCAAGTTTCGACGGGGTCAACTAATGAAAAACTGTTTTTT
TRBJ1-1 . TRBV6-1 . CASSEQGLNTEAFF TGTGCCAGCAGTGAACAGGGCCTGAACACTGAAGCTTTCTTT
TRBJ1-2 few TRBV6-2/TRBV6-3 TRBD1 CASSPRDRGDYTF TGTGCCAGCAGTCCCCGGGACAGGGGAGACTACACCTTC
TRBJ2-1 . TRBV6-4 TRBD2 CASSDSGGAYNEQFF TGTGCCAGCAGTGATAGCGGGGGGGCCTACAATGAGCAGTTCTTC
TRBJ1-2 . TRBV20-1 . CSASLGGDYGYTF TGCAGTGCTAGTCTAGGGGGGGACTATGGCTACACCTTC
TRBJ1-5 . TRBV7-2 TRBD1 CASSSLTGGSWQPQHF TGTGCCAGCAGCTCGCTAACAGGGGGCTCGTGGCAGCCCCAGCATTTT
TRBJ1-4 . TRBV11-1 TRBD1 CASSPGTAWPNEKLFF TGTGCCAGCAGCCCGGGGACAGCCTGGCCTAATGAAAAACTGTTTTTT
TRBJ2-5 few TRBV5-4 TRBD2 CASSLVAGGGETQYF TGTGCCAGCAGCTTGGTTGCGGGGGGGGGAGAGACCCAGTACTTC
TRBJ1-1 . TRBV6-2/TRBV6-3 . CASSYPRISNTEAFF TGTGCCAGCAGTTACCCTAGGATATCTAACACTGAAGCTTTCTTT
TRBJ2-1 . TRBV6-4 . CASSDPLRGNEQFF TGTGCCAGCAGTGACCCCCTTCGGGGGAATGAGCAGTTCTTC
TRBJ1-1 . TRBV7-9 . CASSSRAVNTEAFF TGTGCCAGCAGCTCCAGGGCAGTGAACACTGAAGCTTTCTTT
TRBJ1-6 . TRBV7-6 . CASSPSPIPDSPLHF TGTGCCAGCAGCCCCTCCCCAATCCCGGATTCACCCCTCCACTTT
TRBJ2-7 . TRBV27 TRBD1 CASSLRQGRGQYF TGTGCCAGCAGTTTGAGACAGGGCCGAGGGCAGTACTTC